Given below is one TCR beta chain in context. This record belongs to a study of shared clonotypes between healthy human individuals. As handled by the study authors: ImmunoSEQ junction-only sequences lacked quality scores, so their filtering differed. Repertoires were generated with immunoSEQ multiplex PCR, while TCRdb's copy carries only in-frame clones and drops some. Clone size and the V and J calls come from that table; the DNA yielded D and trimming. The repertoire holds more than 2,000,000 clones, around nine tenths seen once, with around 0.14% in the top ten. CDR1 is SGHRS and CDR2 is YFSETQ in the germline V gene. V lost 1 base and J 4 bases, leaving 12 bases between the germline ends. The CDR3 runs 15 residues.

This TCR came from a man aged 18 to 29 in good health. Sequencing was done on a sample of naive CD4+ T cells sorted from blood. Subset here: CD45RA+ positively selected. The genes are TRBV5-1 and TRBJ2-1; D is uncertain. The CDR3 here is CASSLMVPEYNEQFF. CDR3 sequence (DNA): TGCGCCAGCAGCTTGATGGTACCGGAATACAATGAGCAGTTCTTC.